The text below deals with one T cell receptor (beta chain). In the study's own analysis: After removing out-of-frame reads, approximately 2 million distinct TCRbeta sequences remained. Generated by immunoSEQ multiplex PCR, the TCRdb table keeps only in-frame clones and is missing some. The V and J calls and clone size were taken over from that table, and D and trimming were inferred from the DNA. The sample carries some 52,000 clones, around four fifths recorded once. Germline V gives CDR1 SGHTS, CDR2 YDEGEE. The ends were cut back, 3 bases at V and 6 bases at J, with 16 bases in the middle. The CDR3 loop spans 15 amino acids. Single viable CD3+CD4+CD8-CD45RO+ cells were sorted as the memory CD4+ T cells. CMV serostatus came from serum IgG against pp150, pp28, p38, p52. CD4+ T cells were isolated by positive magnetic selection. The data were taken from a study of memory CD4+ T cells and cytomegalovirus serostatus.

This clonotype originated in an adult in good health and CMV-seropositive. Sequencing was performed on memory CD4+ T cells from blood. The chain recombines TRBV5-8 with TRBJ2-1; D unclear. The CDR3 here is CASSSMVRLSNEQFF. The CDR3 nucleotides are TGTGCCAGCAGCTCCATGGTCCGGCTAAGCAATGAGCAGTTCTTC.